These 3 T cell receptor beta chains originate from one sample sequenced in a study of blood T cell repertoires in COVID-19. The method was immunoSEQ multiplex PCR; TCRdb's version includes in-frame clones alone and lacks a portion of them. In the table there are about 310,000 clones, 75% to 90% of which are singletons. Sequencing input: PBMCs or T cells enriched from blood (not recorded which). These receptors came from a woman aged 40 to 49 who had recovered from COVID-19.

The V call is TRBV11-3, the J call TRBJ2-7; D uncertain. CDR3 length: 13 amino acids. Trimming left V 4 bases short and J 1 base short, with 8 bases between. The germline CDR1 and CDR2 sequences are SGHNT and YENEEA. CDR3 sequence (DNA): TGTGCCAGCAGCTCGCGACTGTCCTACGAGCAGTACTTC. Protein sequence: CASSSRLSYEQYF. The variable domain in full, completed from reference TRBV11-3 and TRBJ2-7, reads EAGVVQSPRYKIIEKKQPVAFWCNPISGHNTLYWYLQNLGQGPELLIRYENEEAVDDSQLPKDRFSAERLKGVDSTLKIQPAELGDSAVYLCASSSRLSYEQYFGPGTRLTVT.

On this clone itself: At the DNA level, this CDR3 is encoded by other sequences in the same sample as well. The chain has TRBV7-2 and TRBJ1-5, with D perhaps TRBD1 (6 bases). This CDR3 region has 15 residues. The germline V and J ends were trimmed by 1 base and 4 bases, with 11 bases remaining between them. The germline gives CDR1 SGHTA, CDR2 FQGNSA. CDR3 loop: CASSLGGGSNQPQHF. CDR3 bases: TGTGCCAGCAGCTTAGGTGGGGGCAGTAATCAGCCCCAGCATTTT.

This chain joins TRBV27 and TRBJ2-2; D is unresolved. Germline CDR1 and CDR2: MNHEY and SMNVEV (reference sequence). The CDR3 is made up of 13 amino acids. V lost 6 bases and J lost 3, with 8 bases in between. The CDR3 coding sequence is TGTGCCAGCAGGGAGCGAGACACCGGGGAGCTGTTTTTT. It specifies CASRERDTGELFF.